This paragraph covers one T cell receptor beta chain sequence. No antigen is known for it. Unmatched junction bases numbered 2, after V lost 6 bases and J lost 7 bases. The germline V gene encodes CDR1 MNHEY and CDR2 SVGAGI. This CDR3 is 11 amino acids long. Profiling relied on immunoSEQ multiplex PCR, and the TCRdb table lists in-frame clones only, not all of them. The sample has some 170,000 clones, around nine tenths seen once; the top ten hold about 1.5%. Donors were drawn from the roughly 110-subject validation cohort, separate from the roughly 700-subject first cohort. This entry belongs to a study of cytomegalovirus exposure and HLA in healthy donors. The overall study: A subsequent analysis reported that the 120 or so validation repertoires were produced on the same platform that had also been used for the roughly 700 first-cohort repertoires.

Study observations and caveats: High specificity and sensitivity for cytomegalovirus status were reported for the classifier. Generally TCR sequences proved uncommon, though certain public TCRs appeared in numerous donors.

The V call is TRBV6-5, the J call TRBJ1-2; 7 nucleotides line up with TRBD1. The sequence was collected from a woman younger than 45 in good health and CMV-seronegative. The sequencing input was PBMCs. CDR3 nucleotide sequence: TGTGCCAGCAGAAGACAGGGTGGCTACACCTTC. Encoded protein: CASRRQGGYTF.